This T cell receptor beta chain was sequenced during a study of blood T cells in healthy people across ages. General study findings and limits: Estimated diversity across one million T cells was deemed an underestimate.

For the second PCR, which ran for about 6 to 11 cycles, a sample-barcoded 5' primer and a J-beta primer mix were used. MiXCR was run by TCRdb on the 5' RACE reads, yielding one entry per CDR3 protein. The sample has around 850,000 distinct CDR3 sequences, approximately 35% seen once. Approximately 9.6 milliliters of peripheral blood were drawn from each donor into EDTA-treated tubes. With 0 bases removed from V and 3 bases from J, the gap between germline ends came to 17 bases. Germline lookup yields CDR1 SGHTA and CDR2 FQGTGA. CDR3 length: 17 amino acids. Comment on this clonotype: Antigen: not known.

This sequence joins TRBV7-3 and TRBJ1-1; D gene uncertain. Sequenced sample: blood. The source is a man aged 18 to 29 in good health. The CDR3 DNA is TGTGCCAGCAGCTTAACAGGAGCCGGGATCGTGGACACTGAAGCTTTCTTT. Its translation: CASSLTGAGIVDTEAFF.